The entry that follows covers one T cell receptor beta chain sequence. This clone showed up just once. Its specific antigen is unknown. The input lacks base qualities; no much larger clone sits a single base away. Including cysteine and phenylalanine, the CDR3 has 13 amino acids. The sequence is cut down to CDR3 DNA, 39 bases in frame from base 1. CDR1 and CDR2 are read off the germline V gene (reference sequence) as LNHNV and YYDKDF. V loses 0 bases of germline sequence and J loses 9 bases, and the interval between the two ends is 9 bases. These data belong to a study of cytomegalovirus exposure and HLA in healthy donors (dated by TCRdb to about 2017). Study-level background: In an earlier analysis of roughly 590 of the donors, 276 Gb of sequence data and roughly 100 million unique TCR beta sequences from 150 million to 200 million T cells were reported. To decide whether each TCR beta V gene segment behaved as functional or pseudogenic, an earlier analysis of 587 of the donors relied on high-throughput TCR beta sequencing. Donor age, sex, ethnicity and CMV serostatus were compiled alongside the repertoire data. The study was designed to test whether signatures of past pathogen exposure could be identified by cataloging public T cell receptors. HLA typing included class I and class II loci at four-digit resolution. On average, around 200,000 unique TCR beta nucleotide sequences were sequenced per donor among several hundred genotyped donors of the cohort, with 15% to 20% of those sequences being non-productive. Typing coverage varied by locus: roughly 620-640 donors for A, B, C, DRB1 and DQB1; roughly 510 for DQA1; approximately 570 for DPA1; around 450 for DPB1. Every discovery cohort repertoire had been produced on one sequencing platform. The T cell repertoires of 666 subjects were profiled by immunosequencing and related to cytomegalovirus serostatus. In the later analysis, no new phenotypic data were used to find candidate immune exposures; instead, reliance was placed on TCR beta sequences and their occurrence across donors. The study combined high-throughput TCR immunosequencing, statistical association of individual TCRs with disease status, and machine learning to predict cytomegalovirus infection status. To study patterns of TCR occurrence, a later analysis re-analyzed previously published TCR beta repertoires from 650 to 750 donors and added high-resolution HLA genotyping. The genetic ancestry cluster associated with self-reported Caucasian donors included 80% to 90% of the 300 to 450 genotyped donors. In addition to the first cohort of about 650 subjects, a separate validation cohort of around 110 different subjects was used. An early release covering 550 to 700 HLA-typed donors comprised approximately 290 gigabases of sequencing data and around 86 million unique TCR sequences. Genome-wide SNP genotypes for about 60% of the roughly 670 donors were used in a later genetic analysis, which treated that subset as a discovery cohort. Because of strong linkage in the cohort, a few DR-DQ haplotypes were treated as single units for association and clustering. Summary of the overall study and its limitations: A few of the identified cytomegalovirus-associated TCR beta chains were confirmed in vitro to be specific for cytomegalovirus antigens. In a later analysis, HLA-associated TCR beta chains showed more clonal expansion and lower generation probabilities than non-associated chains that were equally common. In a later analysis, 16,951 TCR beta sequences were associated with specific HLA alleles at a false discovery rate of 0.05. Several of the top co-occurrence clusters appeared to be linked to parvovirus B19, influenza, CMV and Epstein-Barr virus, according to a later analysis. Because HLA typing was missing for some donors at each locus, association tests included only the typed subset. The cohort was sequenced for TCR beta chains only, and without alpha or paired-chain data the features that could be detected were limited. A later genetic analysis associated a missense DCLRE1C variant with V-gene and J-gene trimming of TCR beta chains, and an independent cohort replicated the association. The classifier was reported to diagnose cytomegalovirus status with high specificity and sensitivity in both the original cohort and the validation cohort. According to the authors, the approach could potentially be generalized to other disease states and immunological phenotypes. Most CMV-associated TCR beta chains appeared to be HLA-restricted in a later analysis, and the HLA associations seemed to be driven largely by CMV exposure. According to a later analysis, TCR association rates differed among HLA loci, with DRB1 alleles showing the most associated TCRs and HLA-C alleles showing the fewest. Some IMGT-functional V segments, including TRBV6-2 and TRBV6-3, could not be told apart with the 87-base-pair reads, so those segments were excluded. When HLA alleles, especially DR and DQ, strongly co-occurred, TCR associations were difficult to assign to individual alleles. Presence/absence analyses assumed roughly uniform sequencing depth across donors, an assumption that may not hold. A further reported finding was that TCR beta sequences accurately predicted the HLA-A and HLA-B alleles for most subjects in the first cohort. The study gave a list of 150 to 200 TCR beta chains associated with cytomegalovirus. A cluster of highly shared sequence variants was judged likely to represent a technical artifact of the sequencing pipeline. The only immune exposure information available for the cohort was CMV serostatus. While some public TCRs were present in many individuals, most TCR sequences turned up only very rarely across donors. Linkage disequilibrium might explain the correlated functional status among segregating V segments, but an unknown experimental factor could not be ruled out. In a later genetic analysis, fewer N-insertions in productive TCRs were reported among donors in an Asian-associated ancestry cluster than the roughly 700-donor mean. An earlier analysis of approximately 540 of the donors showed that most TCR beta V segments appeared in productive rearrangements either about 90% or about 30% of the time, which broadly matched IMGT annotations. Over 15 rarely observed V segments, including chromosome 9 orphons, were excluded from the earlier analysis of about 610 of the donors because counts were too low.

The cohort comprised fewer than 750 healthy bone marrow donors. All cohort members were sampled while nominally healthy, although unrecorded immune exposures were likely present. The donor was CMV seronegative and was included in the group of a few hundred seronegative cohort members. Each donor provided a peripheral blood sample, and peripheral blood mononuclear cells were used for TCR beta sequencing. Genomic DNA extraction from the blood cell samples was performed with the Qiagen DNeasy Blood Extraction Kit. Library creation used the immunoSEQ multiplex PCR assay. For the multiplex PCR, a mixture combining 60 forward primers for TCR Vbeta segments and 13 reverse primers for TCR Jbeta segments was used. The CDR3 region of rearranged TCR beta genes was amplified from genomic DNA by a multiplex PCR assay. The amplified TCR beta libraries were sequenced on the Illumina HiSeq System as 87-base-pair reads. Processing in the source paper ran as follows. In a later analysis, roughly 80 million unique TCR beta chains were counted across the 690 or so repertoires, and roughly 11 million of these chains were shared by at least two donors. Raw reads were error-corrected and collapsed into unique sequences with a nearest-neighbor algorithm that merged closely related sequences to remove PCR and sequencing errors. CDR3 sequences were aligned to IMGT reference sequences to assign V, D and J gene segments. Each retained sequence needed at least a six-nucleotide match to both a V gene segment and a J gene segment. Rearrangements were called productive when the CDR3 lacked stop codons and stayed in frame with V and J; all others were non-productive. CDR3 was defined according to IMGT convention as the region running from the second conserved V-encoded cysteine to the conserved J-encoded phenylalanine. The earlier analysis of 587 of the donors excluded sequences that lacked an unambiguous match to a single V gene segment. An earlier analysis of some 500 of the donors classified V segments as functional when productive rearrangements were above 56.7% and as segregating when the standard deviation between donors was above 5%. A statistical classification framework was built to diagnose cytomegalovirus status from the catalog of TCR beta chain sequences. In a later analysis, V and J genes were assigned by comparing TCR nucleotide sequences against IMGT/GENE-DB human TR gene sequences. The TCRdist pipeline was used in a later analysis to assign CDR3 sequences and most-parsimonious VDJ recombination scenarios. In a later analysis, each TCR beta chain was defined by its CDR3 amino acid sequence together with its V-gene family, and reads lacking a unique V-gene family were excluded. A later analysis removed nearly 600 highly shared, low-generation-probability nucleotide sequences to deal with suspected cross-contamination and a sequencing artifact. A later analysis calculated a clonal expansion index for each public chain from normalized within-repertoire ranks of inferred template counts. In a later analysis, generation probabilities were computed with a VDJ recombination model fitted to out-of-frame rearrangements, and the resulting probabilities were checked against IGoR. In a later analysis, hypergeometric tests were used to score TCR-TCR, TCR-HLA and TCR-CMV co-occurrence, with a repertoire-size bias correction applied to TCR pairs. In a later analysis, false discovery rates were estimated by permuting HLA or CMV assignments 20 times. In a later analysis, co-occurring TCRs were grouped using DBSCAN, and TCRdist sequence similarity was added for clustering within HLA-allele-positive subsets. Repertoires with fewer than 30,000 or more than 120,000 public chains, plus five repertoires with anomalous nucleotide sharing, were excluded from co-occurrence clustering. Imported from immuneACCESS, the table was reduced by TCRdb to in-frame sequences with V and J called. These copies leave out some clones; in studies compared against another copy, an unresolved V gene accounts for under half, and the cause of the remainder is not known. The V and J calls and clone size come from that table; D and trimming were worked out from the DNA. In all, the sample holds about 190,000 clones, and more than 75% of those were seen once. The top ten hold about 1.2% of the sample.

This receptor was obtained from a man younger than 45 in good health and CMV-seronegative. Sample: PBMCs. The chain employs TRBV15 and TRBJ1-3, with the D gene too uncertain to name. The CDR3 in this case is CATSRDRSRTIYF. The nucleotide sequence reads as follows: TGTGCCACCAGCAGAGACAGGTCCCGCACCATATATTTT. The CDR3, completed at both ends by the reference TRBV15 and TRBJ1-3 genes, gives the full variable domain DAMVIQNPRYQVTQFGKPVTLSCSQTLNHNVMYWYQQKSSQAPKLLFHYYDKDFNNEADTPDNFQSRRPNTSFCFLDIRSPGLGDTAMYLCATSRDRSRTIYFGEGSWLTVV.